This record covers a single T cell receptor (beta chain). The data belong to a study of shared T cell receptors in the human thymus. The table came from immunoSEQ multiplex PCR; TCRdb's copy has only in-frame clones and leaves some out. This table has almost 550,000 clones, around 78% appearing once. CDR3 length: 16 amino acids. With 3 bases clipped from V and 5 bases from J, the junction kept 9 bases outside the gene matches. Germline V CDR1 and CDR2: KGHSY, FQNENV. Another study also made use of these data, one on human thymus T cells.

This sequence joins TRBV16 and TRBJ1-5, with 8 bases lining up with TRBD1. The receptor was derived from a boy under three years old with a congenital heart defect. Sequences were obtained from thymocytes. Here the CDR3 DNA reads TGTGCCAGCAGCCAGAGGGGACAGGACCACTATCAGCCCCAGCATTTT. Translation: CASSQRGQDHYQPQHF.